Listed below are T cell receptor beta chains from one sample, sequenced in a study of cytomegalovirus exposure and HLA in healthy donors. The repertoire was sequenced with immunoSEQ multiplex PCR; TCRdb's copy has only in-frame clones and lacks some. The table lists about 49,000 clones, with around 12% in the top ten. Sequencing was done on a sample of PBMCs. The receptors originated from a man aged 18 to 29 in good health and CMV-seropositive. Each CDR3 is given with its conserved first and last residue. D genes are given only for firm matches.

j_call cdr3_length d_call v_call cdr3_aa cdr3_nt
TRBJ2-3 14 TRBD1 TRBV6-5 CASSRTGHTDTQYF TGTGCCAGCAGTCGGACAGGACATACAGATACGCAGTATTTT
TRBJ2-3 16 TRBD2 TRBV4-2 CASSQDGAGGLDTQYF TGTGCCAGCAGCCAAGATGGAGCGGGAGGCTTAGATACGCAGTATTTT
TRBJ2-1 15 NA TRBV9 CASSVHAGGYNEQFF TGTGCCAGCAGCGTCCATGCCGGCGGCTACAATGAGCAGTTCTTC
TRBJ2-1 16 NA TRBV11-2 CASSLVTAGSYNEQFF TGTGCCAGCAGTCTAGTTACCGCGGGCTCCTACAATGAGCAGTTCTTC
TRBJ2-7 16 TRBD2 TRBV19 CASSPSPAGGPYEQYF TGTGCCAGTAGTCCATCCCCAGCGGGAGGGCCTTACGAGCAGTACTTC
TRBJ1-2 16 TRBD1 TRBV28 CASSSYRTGKSYGYTF TGTGCCAGCAGCAGTTACAGGACAGGGAAGAGCTATGGCTACACCTTC
TRBJ2-5 17 TRBD2 TRBV5-8 CASSPGTSGRAFREQYF TGTGCCAGCAGCCCTGGGACTAGCGGGAGGGCCTTTCGAGAGCAGTACTTC
TRBJ2-7 16 TRBD1 TRBV5-4 CASSGGQGARTYEQYF TGTGCCAGCAGCGGGGGACAGGGGGCGCGGACCTACGAGCAGTACTTC
TRBJ2-7 15 NA TRBV19 CASRAPGSFSYEQYF TGTGCCAGTAGGGCCCCCGGGTCCTTTTCCTACGAGCAGTACTTC
TRBJ2-7 12 NA TRBV7-6 CASSPRSYEQYF TGTGCCAGCAGCCCCCGGTCCTACGAGCAGTACTTC
TRBJ2-7 15 TRBD2 TRBV10-3 CATFPGTSGSYEQYF TGTGCCACCTTCCCTGGGACTAGCGGGTCCTACGAGCAGTACTTC
TRBJ2-5 18 TRBD2 TRBV4-1 CASSQGTSGRGDQETQYF TGCGCCAGCAGCCAAGGGACTAGCGGGAGGGGGGACCAAGAGACCCAGTACTTC
TRBJ1-1 13 TRBD1 TRBV10-2 CASSNDRETEAFF TGCGCCAGCAGTAACGACAGGGAAACTGAAGCTTTCTTT
TRBJ2-7 14 TRBD1 TRBV7-8 CASTPGTGTYEQYF TGTGCCAGCACCCCTGGGACAGGAACCTACGAGCAGTACTTC
TRBJ1-1 15 NA TRBV7-3 CASSLFSRVNTEAFF TGTGCCAGCAGCTTATTTTCCAGGGTGAACACTGAAGCTTTCTTT
TRBJ2-3 15 TRBD2 TRBV4-1 CASSAGTRHRDTQYF TGCGCCAGCAGCGCCGGGACTAGACATCGAGATACGCAGTATTTT
TRBJ2-7 14 NA TRBV5-1 CASSLAAATYEQYF TGCGCCAGCAGCTTGGCCGCCGCGACCTACGAGCAGTACTTC
TRBJ1-1 14 NA TRBV6-6 CASSPRAGDTEAFF TGTGCCAGCAGCCCCAGGGCGGGGGACACTGAAGCTTTCTTT
TRBJ1-5 14 NA TRBV7-8 CASSLGEALQPQHF TGTGCCAGCAGCTTAGGTGAGGCTCTCCAGCCCCAGCATTTT
TRBJ1-5 16 NA TRBV30 CAWSVQGRDSNQPQHF TGTGCCTGGAGTGTACAGGGCAGGGATAGCAATCAGCCCCAGCATTTT
TRBJ2-5 15 NA TRBV28 CASSMGTYKSETQYF TGTGCCAGCAGCATGGGGACATACAAGTCGGAGACCCAGTACTTC
TRBJ2-1 16 NA TRBV2 CASSERRGGRYNEQFF TGTGCCAGCAGTGAAAGAAGGGGCGGACGCTACAATGAGCAGTTCTTC
TRBJ2-3 14 NA TRBV4-1 CASSRLPSTDTQYF TGCGCCAGCAGCCGACTCCCTAGTACAGATACGCAGTATTTT
TRBJ1-2 14 TRBD1 TRBV19 CASSIPGGGYGYTF TGTGCCAGTAGTATTCCAGGGGGCGGCTATGGCTACACCTTC
TRBJ1-4 15 TRBD1 TRBV7-9 CASSLLDRDWEKLFF TGTGCCAGCAGCTTGTTAGACAGGGACTGGGAAAAACTGTTTTTT
TRBJ2-1 16 NA TRBV6-6 CASSPKWDSLPNEQFF TGTGCCAGCAGTCCAAAATGGGACTCCCTACCCAATGAGCAGTTCTTC
TRBJ1-3 16 TRBD1 TRBV2 CASSRQGRGSGNTIYF TGTGCCAGCAGTAGACAGGGGAGAGGCTCTGGAAACACCATATATTTT
TRBJ2-7 14 NA TRBV4-1 CASSQPHRAYEQYF TGCGCCAGCAGCCAACCCCATAGAGCCTACGAGCAGTACTTC